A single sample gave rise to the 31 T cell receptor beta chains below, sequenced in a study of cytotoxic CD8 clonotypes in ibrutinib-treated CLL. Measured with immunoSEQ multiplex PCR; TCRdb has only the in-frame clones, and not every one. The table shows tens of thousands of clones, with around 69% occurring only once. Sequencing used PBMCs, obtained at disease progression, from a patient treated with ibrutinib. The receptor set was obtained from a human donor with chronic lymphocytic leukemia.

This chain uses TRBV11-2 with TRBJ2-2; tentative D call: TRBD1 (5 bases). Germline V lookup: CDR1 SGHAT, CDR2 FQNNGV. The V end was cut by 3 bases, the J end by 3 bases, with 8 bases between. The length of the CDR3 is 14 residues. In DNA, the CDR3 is TGTGCCAGCAGCTTCCGACAGTACACCGGGGAGCTGTTTTTT. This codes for CASSFRQYTGELFF.

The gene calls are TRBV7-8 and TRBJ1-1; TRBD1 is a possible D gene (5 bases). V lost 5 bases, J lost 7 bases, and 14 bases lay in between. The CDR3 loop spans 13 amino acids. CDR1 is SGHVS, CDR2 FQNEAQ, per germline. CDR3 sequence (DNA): TGTGCCAGCAGCCTGGCGGGGGAGGGTGAAGCTTTCTTT. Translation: CASSLAGEGEAFF.

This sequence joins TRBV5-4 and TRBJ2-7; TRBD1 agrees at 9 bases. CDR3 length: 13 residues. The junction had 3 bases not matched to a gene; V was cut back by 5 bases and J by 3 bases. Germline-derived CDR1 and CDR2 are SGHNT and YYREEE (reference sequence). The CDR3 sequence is CASREDRGYEQYF. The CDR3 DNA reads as TGTGCCAGCAGGGAGGACAGGGGCTACGAGCAGTACTTC.

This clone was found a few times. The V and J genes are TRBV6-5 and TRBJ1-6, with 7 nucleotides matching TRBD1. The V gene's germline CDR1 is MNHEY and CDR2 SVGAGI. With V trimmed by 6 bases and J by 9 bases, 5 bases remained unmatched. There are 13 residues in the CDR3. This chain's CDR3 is CASSRQGFSPLHF. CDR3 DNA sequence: TGTGCCAGCAGCCGACAGGGATTTTCACCCCTCCACTTT.

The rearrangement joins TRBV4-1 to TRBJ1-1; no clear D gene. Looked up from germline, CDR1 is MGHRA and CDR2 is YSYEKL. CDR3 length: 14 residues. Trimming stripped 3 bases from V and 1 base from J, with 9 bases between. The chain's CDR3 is CASSQGPGNTEAFF. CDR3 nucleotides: TGCGCCAGCAGCCAGGGTCCGGGGAACACTGAAGCTTTCTTT.

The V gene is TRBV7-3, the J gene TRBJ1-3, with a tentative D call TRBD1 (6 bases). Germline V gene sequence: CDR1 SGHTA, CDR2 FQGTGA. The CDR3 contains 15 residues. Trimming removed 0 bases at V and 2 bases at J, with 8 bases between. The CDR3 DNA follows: TGTGCCAGCAGCTTAACGGGGGCGCCTGGAAACACCATATATTTT. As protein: CASSLTGAPGNTIYF. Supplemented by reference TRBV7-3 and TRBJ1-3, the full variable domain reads GAGVSQTPSNKVTEKGKYVELRCDPISGHTALYWYRQSLGQGPEFLIYFQGTGAADDSGLPNDRFFAVRPEGSVSTLKIQRTERGDSAVYLCASSLTGAPGNTIYFGEGSWLTVV.

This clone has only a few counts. The CDR3 loop is CASSLGAKETQYF. Written as DNA, the CDR3 is TGTGCCAGCAGCTTAGGCGCAAAGGAGACCCAGTACTTC. The chain is built from TRBV7-9 and TRBJ2-5; D is unclear. The V and J ends lost 1 base and 5 bases respectively, with 8 bases between them. Germline V lookup: CDR1 SEHNR, CDR2 FQNEAQ (reference sequence). This CDR3 has 13 residues.

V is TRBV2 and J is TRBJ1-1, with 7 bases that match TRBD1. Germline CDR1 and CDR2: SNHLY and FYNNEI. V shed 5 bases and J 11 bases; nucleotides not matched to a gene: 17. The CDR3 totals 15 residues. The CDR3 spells CASSPAGGWGRRAFF. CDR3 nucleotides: TGTGCCAGCAGTCCCGCAGGGGGGTGGGGGAGGCGGGCTTTCTTT.

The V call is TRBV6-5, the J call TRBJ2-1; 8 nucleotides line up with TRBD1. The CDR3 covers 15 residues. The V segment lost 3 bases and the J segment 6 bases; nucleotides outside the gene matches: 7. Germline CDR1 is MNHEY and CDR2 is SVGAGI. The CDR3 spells CASSYWQGAPNEQFF. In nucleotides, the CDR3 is TGTGCCAGCAGTTATTGGCAGGGGGCGCCCAATGAGCAGTTCTTC.

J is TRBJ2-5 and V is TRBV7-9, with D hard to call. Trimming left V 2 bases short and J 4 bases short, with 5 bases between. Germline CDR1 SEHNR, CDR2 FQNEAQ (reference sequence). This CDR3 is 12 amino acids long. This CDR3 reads CASSLQRETQYF. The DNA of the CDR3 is TGTGCCAGCAGCTTACAAAGAGAGACCCAGTACTTC.

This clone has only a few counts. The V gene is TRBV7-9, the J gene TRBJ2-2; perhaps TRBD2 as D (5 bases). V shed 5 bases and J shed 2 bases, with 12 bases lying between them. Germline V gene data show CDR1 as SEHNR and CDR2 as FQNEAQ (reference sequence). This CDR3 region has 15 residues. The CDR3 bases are TGTGCCAGCAGCCTAGAACTAGGAAACACCGGGGAGCTGTTTTTT. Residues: CASSLELGNTGELFF.

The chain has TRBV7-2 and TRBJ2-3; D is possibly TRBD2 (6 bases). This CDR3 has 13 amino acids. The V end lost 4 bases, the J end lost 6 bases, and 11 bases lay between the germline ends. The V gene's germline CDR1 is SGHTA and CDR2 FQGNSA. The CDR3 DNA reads TGTGCCAGCAGCTCGCGGGGAACGGATACGCAGTATTTT. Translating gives CASSSRGTDTQYF.

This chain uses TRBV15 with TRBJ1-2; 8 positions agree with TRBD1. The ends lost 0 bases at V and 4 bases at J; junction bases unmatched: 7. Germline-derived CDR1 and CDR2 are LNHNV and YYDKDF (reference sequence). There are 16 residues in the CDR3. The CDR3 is CATSREDRVVGYGYTF. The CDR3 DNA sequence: TGTGCCACCAGCAGAGAGGACAGGGTTGTAGGCTATGGCTACACCTTC. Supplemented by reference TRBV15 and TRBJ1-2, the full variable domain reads DAMVIQNPRYQVTQFGKPVTLSCSQTLNHNVMYWYQQKSSQAPKLLFHYYDKDFNNEADTPDNFQSRRPNTSFCFLDIRSPGLGDTAMYLCATSREDRVVGYGYTFGSGTRLTVV.

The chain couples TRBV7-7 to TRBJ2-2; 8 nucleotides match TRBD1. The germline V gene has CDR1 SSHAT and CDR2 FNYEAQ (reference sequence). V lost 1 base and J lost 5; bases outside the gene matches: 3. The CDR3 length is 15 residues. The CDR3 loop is CASSLGTGRTGELFF. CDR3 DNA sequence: TGTGCCAGCAGCTTAGGGACAGGGAGAACCGGGGAGCTGTTTTTT.

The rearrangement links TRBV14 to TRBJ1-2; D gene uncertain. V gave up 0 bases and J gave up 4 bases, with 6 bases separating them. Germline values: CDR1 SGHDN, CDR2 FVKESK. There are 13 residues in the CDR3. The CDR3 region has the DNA TGTGCCAGCAGCCAAGACCCGAGCTATGGCTACACCTTC. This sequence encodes CASSQDPSYGYTF.

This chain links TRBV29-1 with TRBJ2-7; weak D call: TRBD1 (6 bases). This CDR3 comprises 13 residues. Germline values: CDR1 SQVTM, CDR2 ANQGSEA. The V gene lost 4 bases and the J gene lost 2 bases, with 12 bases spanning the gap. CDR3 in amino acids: CSVGWDIAYEQYF. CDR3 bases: TGCAGCGTTGGATGGGACATCGCCTACGAGCAGTACTTC.

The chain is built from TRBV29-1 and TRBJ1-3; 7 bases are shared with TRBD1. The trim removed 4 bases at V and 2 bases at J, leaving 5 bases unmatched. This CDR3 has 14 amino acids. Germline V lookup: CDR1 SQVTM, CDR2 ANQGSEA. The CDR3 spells CSVADRDPGNTIYF. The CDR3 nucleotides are TGCAGCGTTGCTGACAGGGACCCTGGAAACACCATATATTTT.

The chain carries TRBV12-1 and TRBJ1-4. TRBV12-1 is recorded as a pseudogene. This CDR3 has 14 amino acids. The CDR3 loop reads CASSSRRLAEKLFF. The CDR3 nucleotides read TGTGCCAGCAGCTCTCGGCGTTTGGCTGAAAAACTGTTTTTT.

The CDR3 bases are TGCAGCGTTGTAACCGCTTCCAATCAGCCCCAGCATTTT. Translating gives CSVVTASNQPQHF. This chain joins TRBV29-1 and TRBJ1-5; D gene unclear. The ends were cut back, 4 bases at V and 3 bases at J, with 10 bases in the middle. This CDR3 has 13 residues. Germline lookup yields CDR1 SQVTM and CDR2 ANQGSEA.

This chain's CDR3 is CSGDTGGGSGELFF. The CDR3 nucleotides are TGCAGCGGTGATACAGGGGGGGGCTCCGGGGAGCTGTTTTTT. The chain combines TRBV29-1 with TRBJ2-2; TRBD1 might be the D (8 bases). The CDR3 sequence is 14 residues long. Germline loops: CDR1 SQVTM, CDR2 ANQGSEA. The V gene lost 7 bases and the J gene lost 6 bases, with 18 bases spanning the gap.

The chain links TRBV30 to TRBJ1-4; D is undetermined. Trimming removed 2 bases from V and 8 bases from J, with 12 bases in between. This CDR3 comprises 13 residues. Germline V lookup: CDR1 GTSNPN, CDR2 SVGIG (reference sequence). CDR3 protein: CAWSQDRQEKLFF. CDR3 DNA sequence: TGTGCCTGGAGTCAAGACCGGCAGGAAAAACTGTTTTTT.

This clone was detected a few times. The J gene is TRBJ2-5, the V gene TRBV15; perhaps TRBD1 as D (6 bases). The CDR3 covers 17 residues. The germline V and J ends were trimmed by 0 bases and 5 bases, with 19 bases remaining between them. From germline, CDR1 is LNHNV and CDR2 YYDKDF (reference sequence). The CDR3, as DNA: TGTGCCACCAGCAGAGATTGGGACACGGGGAGATTTGAGACCCAGTACTTC. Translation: CATSRDWDTGRFETQYF.

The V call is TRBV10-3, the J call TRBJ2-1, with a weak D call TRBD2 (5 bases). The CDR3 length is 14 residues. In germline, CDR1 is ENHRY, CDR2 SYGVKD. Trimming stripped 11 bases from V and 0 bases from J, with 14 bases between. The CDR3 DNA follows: TGTGCCGCCTCCTCGGGGTACTCCTACAATGAGCAGTTCTTC. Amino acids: CAASSGYSYNEQFF.

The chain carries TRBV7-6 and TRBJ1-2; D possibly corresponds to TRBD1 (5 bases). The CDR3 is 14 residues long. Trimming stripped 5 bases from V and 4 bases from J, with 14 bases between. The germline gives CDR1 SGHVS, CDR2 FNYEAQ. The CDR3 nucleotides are TGTGCCAGCAGCCTTATGGGGACGGTCTATGGCTACACCTTC. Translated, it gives CASSLMGTVYGYTF.

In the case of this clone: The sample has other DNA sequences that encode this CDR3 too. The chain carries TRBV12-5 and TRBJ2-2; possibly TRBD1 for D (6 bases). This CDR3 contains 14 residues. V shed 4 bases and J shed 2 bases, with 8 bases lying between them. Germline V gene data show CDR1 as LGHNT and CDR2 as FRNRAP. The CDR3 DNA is TGTGCTAGTGGTTCAGGGGCAAACACCGGGGAGCTGTTTTTT. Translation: CASGSGANTGELFF.

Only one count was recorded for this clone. Written as DNA, the CDR3 is TGTGCCAGCAGTTACCAGGACTACAATGAGCAGTTCTTC. This codes for CASSYQDYNEQFF. The rearrangement joins TRBV9 to TRBJ2-1; D remains unclear. The V gene lost 5 bases and the J gene lost 3 bases, with 9 bases spanning the gap. The CDR3 runs to 13 residues. Germline values: CDR1 SGDLS, CDR2 YYNGEE.

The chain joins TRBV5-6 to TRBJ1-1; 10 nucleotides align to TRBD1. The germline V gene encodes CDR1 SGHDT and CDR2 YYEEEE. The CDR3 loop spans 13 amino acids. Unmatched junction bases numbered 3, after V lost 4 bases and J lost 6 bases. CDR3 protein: CASSRDRGSEAFF. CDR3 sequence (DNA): TGTGCCAGCAGCCGGGACAGGGGTTCTGAAGCTTTCTTT.

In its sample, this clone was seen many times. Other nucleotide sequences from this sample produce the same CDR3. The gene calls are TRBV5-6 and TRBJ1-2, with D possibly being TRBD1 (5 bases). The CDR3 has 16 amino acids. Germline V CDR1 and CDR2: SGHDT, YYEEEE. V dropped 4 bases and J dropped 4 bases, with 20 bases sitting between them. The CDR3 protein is CASSEAGFSNFYGYTF. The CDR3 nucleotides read TGTGCCAGCAGCGAAGCAGGGTTTTCAAATTTCTATGGCTACACCTTC.

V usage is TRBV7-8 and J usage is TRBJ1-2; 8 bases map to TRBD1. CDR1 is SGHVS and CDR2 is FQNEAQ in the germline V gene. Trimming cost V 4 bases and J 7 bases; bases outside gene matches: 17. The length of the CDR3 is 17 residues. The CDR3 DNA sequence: TGTGCCAGCAGCTCAACCGCTTTGCAGGGGGCGCTCGGTGGCTACACCTTC. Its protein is CASSSTALQGALGGYTF.

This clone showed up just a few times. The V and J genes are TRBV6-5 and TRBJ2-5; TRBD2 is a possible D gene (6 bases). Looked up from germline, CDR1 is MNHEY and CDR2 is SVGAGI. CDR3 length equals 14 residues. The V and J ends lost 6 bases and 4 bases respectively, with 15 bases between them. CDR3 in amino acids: CASSPGLGSETQYF. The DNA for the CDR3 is TGTGCCAGCAGCCCGGGACTGGGGTCAGAGACCCAGTACTTC.

CDR3 in amino acids: CASSLTSGGETQYF. CDR3 DNA sequence: TGTGCCAGCAGCTTAACTAGCGGGGGAGAGACCCAGTACTTC. The chain couples TRBV7-3 to TRBJ2-5, with 9 bases fitting TRBD2. The CDR3 spans 14 residues. The V segment lost 0 bases and the J segment 4 bases; nucleotides outside the gene matches: 0. From germline, CDR1 is SGHTA and CDR2 FQGTGA.